This T cell receptor (beta chain) was profiled in a study of shared clonotypes between healthy human individuals. The donors, healthy adults who were HIV-negative, had experienced no recent acute infections or vaccinations. General observations from the study: A few donors had roughly 5% of their naive CD4 clonotypes in common. Across subsets, estimated richness was generally greater for naive than for memory populations. An effect of sequencing depth on clonotype sharing among donors was expected.

Details on this clone: Its antigen is undetermined.

The assay was immunoSEQ multiplex PCR, and TCRdb's table has in-frame clones only and misses some. The sample includes over a million clones, 75% to 85% of them seen just once. Source material: memory CD4+ T cells from PBMCs. Subset denoted: CD45RA-negative fraction. This TCR was recovered from a man younger than 35 in good health. Some clones in this sample may be carry-over from other donors' samples.

The CDR3 sequence: CASSSFPQPQHF. The CDR3 DNA reads as TGTGCCAGTAGTAGTTTTCCTCAGCCCCAGCATTTT. V and J are TRBV19 and TRBJ1-5; D gene uncertain. Germline CDR1 is LNHDA and CDR2 is SQIVND (reference sequence). V was shortened by 4 bases and J by 6 bases, with 7 bases between the two germline ends. The CDR3 has 12 amino acids. The full variable domain, its missing parts supplied by reference TRBV19 and TRBJ1-5, is DGGITQSPKYLFRKEGQNVTLSCEQNLNHDAMYWYRQDPGQGLRLIYYSQIVNDFQKGDIAEGYSVSREKKESFPLTVTSAQKNPTAFYLCASSSFPQPQHFGDGTRLSIL.